These T cell receptor beta chains were read from a single sample in a study of T-cell reconstitution after alpha-beta-depleted transplantation in children. TCRdb reprocessed the PCR reads via MiXCR and lists one record per CDR3 protein. Here the sample spans more than 300,000 distinct CDR3 sequences, about 16% being singletons. The sample was PBMCs, mostly from graft donor cells, taken 360 days after TCRalphabeta/CD19-depleted stem cell transplant. These receptors all come from a male patient aged 2 to 10 who had a stem cell transplant for acute lymphoblastic leukemia, so the T cells may come from the graft donor. CDR3s include the opening cysteine and the closing phenylalanine or tryptophan. D genes are given only for firm matches. The size of a clone is reported for some rows only, either as once, few or many, or as a class for expanded clones.

.,TRBV7-2,.,TRBJ2-2,CASSRTRVLTGELFF,TGTGCCAGCAGCCGAACAAGGGTTCTCACCGGGGAGCTGTTTTTT
TRBD2,TRBV2,.,TRBJ2-1,CASTSGVSYNEQFF,TGTGCCAGCACCAGCGGGGTATCCTACAATGAGCAGTTCTTC
.,TRBV15,many,TRBJ2-1,CATGPNEQFF,TGTGCCACCGGACCCAATGAGCAGTTCTTC
TRBD2,TRBV15,.,TRBJ2-7,CATSREAGGVYEQYF,TGTGCCACCAGCAGAGAGGCGGGAGGGGTCTACGAGCAGTACTTC
.,TRBV6-1,few,TRBJ1-4,CASRGLNGEKLFF,TGTGCCAGCAGGGGCCTAAATGGTGAAAAACTGTTTTTT
.,TRBV5-8,.,TRBJ2-5,CASSLTVIQETQYF,TGTGCCAGCAGCTTGACGGTTATCCAAGAGACCCAGTACTTC
.,TRBV30,few,TRBJ1-1,CAGGMNTEAFF,TGTGCCGGGGGGATGAACACTGAAGCTTTCTTT
.,TRBV12-3/TRBV12-4,many,TRBJ2-3,CASSLSRSTDTQYF,TGTGCCAGCAGTTTATCGCGGAGCACAGATACGCAGTATTTT
TRBD2,TRBV3-1,many,TRBJ2-1,CASGGVNNEQFF,TGTGCCAGCGGGGGGGTTAACAATGAGCAGTTCTTC
.,TRBV6-2/TRBV6-3,few,TRBJ2-3,CASSSREDTQYF,TGTGCCAGCAGTTCGCGCGAAGATACGCAGTATTTT
.,TRBV15,few,TRBJ1-5,CATSQEAGAFNQPQHF,TGTGCCACCAGCCAGGAGGCAGGGGCTTTCAATCAGCCCCAGCATTTT
TRBD2,TRBV28,few,TRBJ2-2,CASSSYLLARNTGELFF,TGTGCCAGCAGTTCATACTTACTAGCGAGGAACACCGGGGAGCTGTTTTTT
.,TRBV30,.,TRBJ1-6,CACFRVNSPLHF,TGTGCCTGTTTCAGGGTTAATTCACCCCTCCACTTT
TRBD1,TRBV6-5,few,TRBJ2-1,CASSYSTGSGGNEQFF,TGTGCCAGCAGTTACTCGACAGGGTCCGGTGGGAATGAGCAGTTCTTC
.,TRBV7-2,.,TRBJ2-7,CASSPSDTGIYEQYF,TGTGCCAGCAGCCCAAGCGACACGGGTATCTACGAGCAGTACTTC
TRBD2,TRBV20-1,many,TRBJ2-3,CSGTAGVTDTQYF,TGCAGTGGGACGGCGGGAGTCACAGATACGCAGTATTTT